This note documents a single T cell receptor beta chain sequence. The second PCR ran roughly 7 to 12 cycles with a sample-barcoded 5' primer and J-beta primers. TCRdb re-analysed the 5' RACE reads in MiXCR, keeping a single row per CDR3 protein. The data contain over 1.5 million distinct CDR3 sequences, about 50% of them singletons. The data were obtained in a study of blood T cells in healthy people across ages. The sequenced material came from blood. This sequence was found in a woman aged 40 to 49 in good health.

The CDR3 nucleotides are TGTGCCAGCAGCCAACCGGGGGACAGGGAAGGCTACACCTTC. Its translation: CASSQPGDREGYTF. This rearrangement joins TRBV7-2 to TRBJ1-2; 9 nucleotides align to TRBD1. CDR3 length equals 14 residues. CDR1 is SGHTA, CDR2 FQGNSA, per germline. J gave up 8 bases and V 5 bases, and 9 bases lay outside the gene matches.